The next 8 T cell receptor beta chains were all read from a single sample in a study of cytomegalovirus exposure and HLA in healthy donors. The PCR ran on 60 Vbeta and 13 Jbeta primers. Produced via immunoSEQ multiplex PCR; TCRdb's table is partial and in-frame only. The sample records 120,000 to 150,000 clones, roughly three fifths being singletons. Material: PBMCs. All receptors derive from a male donor in good health and CMV-seronegative.

The genes are TRBV15 and TRBJ2-3; 8 positions match TRBD1. Germline CDR1 is LNHNV and CDR2 is YYDKDF (reference sequence). The CDR3 covers 16 residues. J was trimmed by 9 bases and V by 5 bases; bases with no gene match: 16. Here the CDR3 DNA reads TGTGCCACCAGCGCCAGGCAGGGGGCCGGATACGCCACGCAGTATTTT. This gives the protein CATSARQGAGYATQYF.

This sequence joins TRBV19 and TRBJ1-5; D ambiguous. This CDR3 contains 13 residues. V was pared by 4 bases and J by 3 bases, with 7 bases between. CDR1 LNHDA and CDR2 SQIVND come from the germline V gene (reference sequence). CDR3 sequence reads: CASSNSNNQPQHF. The DNA for the CDR3 is TGTGCCAGTAGTAACAGCAACAATCAGCCCCAGCATTTT.

This clone was seen more than once but under ten times. This sequence joins TRBV6-1 and TRBJ1-5; TRBD1 aligns across 9 bases. Germline V CDR1 and CDR2: MNHNS, SASEGT. The CDR3 consists of 16 residues. Unmatched junction bases numbered 3, after V lost 2 bases and J lost 1 base. CDR3 sequence reads: CASSERQGGSNQPQHF. The CDR3 DNA follows: TGTGCCAGCAGTGAAAGACAGGGGGGAAGCAATCAGCCCCAGCATTTT.

V and J are TRBV4-1 and TRBJ2-6; 8 positions agree with TRBD1. The V segment lost 1 base and the J segment 1 base; nucleotides outside the gene matches: 9. Per the germline V gene, CDR1 is MGHRA and CDR2 is YSYEKL. There are 19 residues in the CDR3. The CDR3: CASSQAFGTGASGANVLTF. The CDR3 region has the DNA TGCGCCAGCAGCCAAGCGTTCGGGACAGGAGCTTCTGGGGCCAACGTCCTGACTTTC.

V is TRBV7-6 and J is TRBJ1-1, with 10 bases aligning to TRBD1. The germline V gene has CDR1 SGHVS and CDR2 FNYEAQ. CDR3 length: 19 amino acids. The J segment lost 4 bases and the V segment lost 3 bases, leaving 17 bases of the junction unmatched. The chain's CDR3 is CASSLGWAGQGRVSTEAFF. The CDR3 coding sequence is TGTGCCAGCAGCTTGGGGTGGGCGGGACAGGGGAGGGTGTCCACTGAAGCTTTCTTT.

The chain couples TRBV5-1 to TRBJ1-2; possible D gene TRBD1, 6 bases. This CDR3 has 15 amino acids. The germline gives CDR1 SGHRS, CDR2 YFSETQ. Trimming removed 4 bases at V and 4 bases at J, with 17 bases between. The CDR3 spells CASSPLDSTLYGYTF. The CDR3 nucleotides are TGCGCCAGCAGCCCCCTGGACAGTACCCTCTATGGCTACACCTTC.

This clone has more than one count but fewer than ten. This rearrangement joins TRBV27 to TRBJ2-2, with D tentatively TRBD1 (6 bases). The CDR3 is 15 amino acids. Germline-derived CDR1 and CDR2 are MNHEY and SMNVEV (reference sequence). V lost 7 bases, J lost 6 bases, and 18 bases lay in between. The CDR3 sequence is CASTETQGWAGELFF. In DNA form, the CDR3 reads TGTGCCAGCACCGAAACGCAGGGGTGGGCCGGGGAGCTGTTTTTT.

In regard to this clone: Other DNA sequences from this sample encode an identical CDR3 as well. The chain uses TRBV4-1 and TRBJ2-7; D not resolved. Germline V gives CDR1 MGHRA, CDR2 YSYEKL. The length of the CDR3 is 13 residues. Trimming cost V 1 base and J 3 bases, with 7 bases left between them. CDR3 sequence (DNA): TGCGCCAGCAGCCAAGGACTGAGCTACGAGCAGTACTTC. Encoded protein: CASSQGLSYEQYF.